This T cell receptor beta chain was documented in a study of spatial heterogeneity in lung cancer. TCRdb reprocessed the 5' RACE reads via MiXCR and lists one record per CDR3 protein. The sample carries around 110,000 distinct CDR3 sequences, more than 10% recorded once. Regarding time point: blood at routine non-recurrence follow-up after resection. Whole RNA from tumor, nontumor lung or frozen PBMC was sequenced unsorted. Germline lookup yields CDR1 LNHNV and CDR2 YYDKDF (reference sequence). The CDR3 has 12 amino acids. Trimming shortened V by 3 bases and J by 8 bases, and 10 bases separated the two germline ends. The sample holds a few counts of this clonotype.

The specimen comprised PBMCs, sampled at follow-up. This chain joins TRBV15 and TRBJ1-2; D remains ambiguous. This clonotype was obtained from a male donor with early-stage non-small cell lung cancer. The CDR3 is CATSSDGRGYTF. The DNA for the CDR3 is TGTGCCACCAGCAGTGACGGACGCGGCTACACCTTC.